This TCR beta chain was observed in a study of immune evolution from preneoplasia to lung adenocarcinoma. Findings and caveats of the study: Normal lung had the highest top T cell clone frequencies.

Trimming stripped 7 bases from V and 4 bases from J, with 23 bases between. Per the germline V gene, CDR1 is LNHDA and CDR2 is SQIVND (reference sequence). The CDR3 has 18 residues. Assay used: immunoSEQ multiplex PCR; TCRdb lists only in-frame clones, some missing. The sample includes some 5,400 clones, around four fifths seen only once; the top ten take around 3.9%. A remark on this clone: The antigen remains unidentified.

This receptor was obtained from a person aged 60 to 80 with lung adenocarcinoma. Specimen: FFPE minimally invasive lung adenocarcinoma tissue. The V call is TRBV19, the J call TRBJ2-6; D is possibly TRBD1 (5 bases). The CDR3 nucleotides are TGTGCCAGTATGCCGGCCAGGGATAGTTCTGCGGGGGCCAACGTCCTGACTTTC. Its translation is CASMPARDSSAGANVLTF.